This TCR beta chain was recovered during a study of cytomegalovirus exposure and HLA in healthy donors. As to this clone: Antigen: not known.

Overall study findings and caveats: Later, an analysis showed that TCR beta chains associated with HLA were more clonally expanded than others that were equally common. In vitro confirmation showed a few CMV-associated chains to be CMV antigen specific. In an earlier analysis, about 87% or about 30%: the productive usage of most TCR beta V segments.

Germline loops: CDR1 SGHRS, CDR2 YFSETQ. This CDR3 is built from 14 residues. The junction had 5 bases not matched to a gene; V was cut back by 2 bases and J by 7 bases. The primer mix had 60 Vbeta and 13 Jbeta primers. The assay was immunoSEQ multiplex PCR, and TCRdb's table has in-frame clones only and misses some. The repertoire includes 150,000 to 200,000 clones, approximately 86% of them detected once, and approximately 1.5% sits in the top ten. This chain connects TRBV5-1 to TRBJ1-5; 8 nucleotides line up with TRBD1. This sequence originates from a woman aged 18-29 years in good health and CMV-seronegative. Sequencing was carried out using PBMCs. The CDR3 sequence is CASSFYRGGQPQHF. For the CDR3, the DNA is TGCGCCAGCAGCTTCTACAGGGGGGGGCAGCCCCAGCATTTT.